The clone carrying this T cell receptor (beta chain) occurred a few times. Its specificity is not known. This record belongs to a study of identical twins. TCRdb re-analysed the 5' RACE reads in MiXCR, keeping a single row per CDR3 protein. The sample contains 200,000 to 250,000 distinct CDR3 sequences, 7.5% of which appear only once. Unmatched junction bases numbered 4, after V lost 5 bases and J lost 5 bases. Germline V gene sequence: CDR1 GTSNPN, CDR2 SVGIG (reference sequence). This CDR3 contains 12 residues. Study-level points and caveats: Abundant beta clonotypes from cord blood bore fewer insertions; memory repertoires lacked this pattern. Researchers reported excess low generation probability among twin-shared out-of-frame alpha sequences.

These data were also filed under a second study, of yellow fever vaccine responses in identical twins.

Sequences were obtained from memory (CD45RO+) T cells sorted from blood. The sequence was obtained from a woman between 18 and 29 years old in good health. This rearrangement joins TRBV30 to TRBJ2-3; 7 bases are a match to TRBD1. CDR3 nucleotides: TGTGCCTGGGACAGGGTAGAAGATACGCAGTATTTT. It is translated as CAWDRVEDTQYF.